Below, 25 T cell receptor beta chains from the same sample are listed, as sequenced in a study of blood T cells in healthy people across ages. It was with a sample-barcoded 5' primer and a J-beta primer mix that a second PCR of roughly 7 to 12 cycles was run. TCRdb re-called the 5' RACE reads through MiXCR, storing one row per CDR3 protein. The profile shows hundreds of thousands of distinct CDR3 sequences, roughly 44% of them singletons. Source material: blood. These receptors were collected from a man in his 60s in good health.

This chain links TRBV12-3 or TRBV12-4 with TRBJ2-3; D gene unclear. V was trimmed by 6 bases and J by 4 bases, leaving 5 bases between them. The CDR3 consists of 11 residues. The CDR3 DNA reads TGTGCCAGCAGCCAATCAGATACGCAGTATTTT. This translates into CASSQSDTQYF.

The genes are TRBV6-1 and TRBJ1-6; D perhaps matches TRBD1 (5 bases). Between the trimmed V and J ends, which lost 6 bases and 7 bases, there was a span of 10 bases. The germline V gene encodes CDR1 MNHNS and CDR2 SASEGT. The CDR3 is 13 amino acids. The CDR3 protein is CASSVGDNSPLHF. The CDR3 bases are TGTGCCAGCAGCGTAGGGGACAATTCACCCCTCCACTTT.

The chain is built from TRBV5-1 and TRBJ2-1; D unresolved. Looked up from germline, CDR1 is SGHRS and CDR2 is YFSETQ. This CDR3 comprises 13 residues. The V end was cut by 2 bases, the J end by 7 bases, with 10 bases between. This CDR3 reads CASSLGHGNEQFF. The CDR3 DNA reads TGCGCCAGCAGCTTAGGTCACGGGAATGAGCAGTTCTTC.

This chain uses TRBV29-1 with TRBJ1-1; D gene ambiguous. V lost 7 bases to trimming and J lost 1 base, with 13 bases between them. Germline V gene sequence: CDR1 SQVTM, CDR2 ANQGSEA. The CDR3 is 13 residues long. CDR3 residues: CSGRREGNTEAFF. DNA of the CDR3: TGCAGCGGGAGAAGGGAGGGGAACACTGAAGCTTTCTTT.

The chain recombines TRBV7-2 with TRBJ2-4; 7 nucleotides line up with TRBD2. Trimming took 1 base from V and 11 from J; bases not matched to a gene: 11. Per the germline V gene, CDR1 is SGHTA and CDR2 is FQGNSA. The CDR3 consists of 15 residues. CDR3 bases: TGTGCCAGCAGCTTAGTTGGCGGGGGACCGGCCTTTCAGTACTTC. It yields the protein CASSLVGGGPAFQYF.

The chain joins TRBV24-1 to TRBJ2-1; D is undetermined. The CDR3 runs to 12 residues. Germline loops: CDR1 KGHDR, CDR2 SFDVKD. Trimming took off 3 bases at V and 9 bases at J, with 8 bases between the two ends. This CDR3 is CATSDDGFEQFF. The CDR3, as DNA: TGTGCCACCAGTGATGACGGTTTTGAGCAGTTCTTC.

The CDR3 reads CASATEPGLESREQYF. DNA of the CDR3: TGTGCCAGCGCAACCGAACCGGGACTAGAGTCTCGCGAGCAGTACTTC. The chain is built from TRBV3-1 and TRBJ2-7; 8 bases agree with TRBD2. This CDR3 has 16 amino acids. Germline assignment: CDR1 LGHDT and CDR2 YNNKEL (reference sequence). Losses at the gene ends were 8 bases for V and 6 bases for J; bases not matched to a gene: 18.

There are a few counts of this clonotype. The J gene is TRBJ2-1, the V gene TRBV12-3 or TRBV12-4; the D is unclear. V was trimmed by 5 bases and J by 4 bases, leaving 9 bases between them. CDR3 length: 13 residues. In DNA form, the CDR3 reads TGTGCCAGCAGTAGACTGGATTACAATGAGCAGTTCTTC. Its translation: CASSRLDYNEQFF.

The chain combines TRBV6-1 with TRBJ2-1, with D possibly being TRBD1 or TRBD2 (5 bases each). Trimming left V 6 bases short and J 3 bases short, with 12 bases between. CDR3 length: 14 amino acids. CDR1 and CDR2 (germline): MNHNS, SASEGT. In DNA form, the CDR3 reads TGTGCCAGCAGCGGGACGTACCTCTACAATGAGCAGTTCTTC. It specifies CASSGTYLYNEQFF.

To note about this clonotype: A read error may produce the germline difference seen at one junction end. This chain connects TRBV2 to TRBJ2-1; D unclear. In germline, CDR1 is SNHLY, CDR2 FYNNEI. This CDR3 is 14 amino acids long. The CDR3 is CASGEGQAYNEQFF. The CDR3 DNA is TGTGCCAGCGGTGAAGGGCAAGCCTACAATGAGCAGTTCTTC.

This rearrangement joins TRBV7-9 to TRBJ2-3; no definite D call. CDR1 SEHNR and CDR2 FQNEAQ come from the germline V gene (reference sequence). The ends were cut back, 5 bases at V and 6 bases at J, with 9 bases in the middle. This CDR3 spans 12 amino acids. The CDR3 DNA reads as TGTGCCAGCAGCCCCCCCTGGGATACGCAGTATTTT. Translation: CASSPPWDTQYF.

This clonotype was observed a few times. The chain joins TRBV12-3 or TRBV12-4 to TRBJ2-4; the match to TRBD2 covers 14 bases. There are 16 residues in the CDR3. With V trimmed by 6 bases and J by 4 bases, 5 bases remained unmatched. This chain's CDR3 is CASRETSGGDKNIQYF. In DNA form, the CDR3 reads TGTGCCAGCAGGGAGACTAGCGGGGGGGATAAAAACATTCAGTACTTC.

The V gene is TRBV18, the J gene TRBJ1-1; D is undetermined. CDR1 KGHSH and CDR2 LQKENI come from the germline V gene. CDR3 size: 14 residues. V lost 6 bases and J lost 5, with 16 bases in between. The CDR3 bases are TGTGCCAGCTCCCCTTTGAACGGGCAAACTGAAGCTTTCTTT. Amino acid sequence: CASSPLNGQTEAFF.

The V gene is TRBV20-1, the J gene TRBJ2-3; TRBD2 matches 16 bases. J was trimmed by 4 bases and V by 6 bases; bases with no gene match: 4. The CDR3 length is 15 residues. CDR1 is DFQATT and CDR2 is SNEGSKA in the germline V gene (reference sequence). CDR3 coding DNA: TGCAGTGCGGACGGGACTAGCGGGGGGGCAGATACGCAGTATTTT. It is translated as CSADGTSGGADTQYF.

The V call is TRBV6-1, the J call TRBJ2-7; D might be TRBD2 (6 bases). Germline V gene sequence: CDR1 MNHNS, CDR2 SASEGT. The CDR3 consists of 14 residues. V shed 6 bases and J shed 2 bases, with 14 bases lying between them. The CDR3 region is CASRPGGSAYEQYF. The CDR3 DNA sequence: TGTGCCAGCAGACCCGGAGGGTCAGCCTACGAGCAGTACTTC.

This clonotype was counted a few times. V is TRBV6-2 or TRBV6-3 and J is TRBJ2-1, with 9 bases lining up with TRBD1. The CDR3 has 15 residues. CDR1 and CDR2 (germline): MNHEY, SVGEGT. With V trimmed by 6 bases and J by 8 bases, 11 bases remained unmatched. The CDR3 region has the DNA TGTGCCAGCAGCGATGGACAGGGGAGGGGGTATGAGCAGTTCTTC. Translation: CASSDGQGRGYEQFF.

The chain employs TRBV28 and TRBJ2-3; 9 bases fit TRBD2. In germline, CDR1 is MDHEN, CDR2 SYDVKM. The junction had 14 bases not matched to a gene; V was cut back by 3 bases and J by 7 bases. The CDR3 loop spans 17 amino acids. This chain's CDR3 is CASSLGNAGGRRNTQYF. CDR3 DNA: TGTGCCAGCAGTTTGGGAAACGCGGGGGGGCGCAGGAATACGCAGTATTTT.

This clonotype has only one observation. The chain recombines TRBV29-1 with TRBJ2-1; 10 bases align to TRBD1. V lost 6 bases, J lost 10 bases, and 9 bases stayed unmatched. In germline, CDR1 is SQVTM, CDR2 ANQGSEA. The CDR3 covers 13 residues. The CDR3 bases are TGCAGCGTAACCGGGACAGGGGCCTACGAGCAGTTCTTC. This translates into CSVTGTGAYEQFF.

As concerns this clonotype: A read error is possible here, since a much larger clone lies one base away. CDR3 nucleotides: TGCAGCGTTGGACGGCGGGGAGGTACAGATACGCAGTATTTT. Encoded protein: CSVGRRGGTDTQYF. The chain is built from TRBV29-1 and TRBJ2-3; D is perhaps TRBD2 (6 bases). The CDR3 has 14 residues. The V gene's germline CDR1 is SQVTM and CDR2 ANQGSEA. The V end was cut by 4 bases, the J end by 3 bases, with 14 bases between.

The chain links TRBV7-2 to TRBJ2-1; D not resolved. The germline V and J ends were trimmed by 5 bases and 2 bases, with 10 bases remaining between them. The CDR3 has 14 amino acids. Germline V CDR1 and CDR2: SGHTA, FQGNSA. The CDR3 reads CASSPSGAYNEQFF. CDR3 in DNA: TGTGCCAGCAGCCCTTCAGGAGCCTACAATGAGCAGTTCTTC. Looking up the rest from reference TRBV7-2 and TRBJ2-1 gives the full variable domain: GAGVSQSPSNKVTEKGKDVELRCDPISGHTALYWYRQSLGQGLEFLIYFQGNSAPDKSGLPSDRFSAERTGGSVSTLTIQRTQQEDSAVYLCASSPSGAYNEQFFGPGTRLTVL.

This chain joins TRBV29-1 and TRBJ1-2; D remains ambiguous. This CDR3 spans 15 amino acids. V dropped 0 bases and J dropped 3 bases, with 14 bases sitting between them. Germline V gene data show CDR1 as SQVTM and CDR2 as ANQGSEA. The CDR3 sequence: CSVEEQPRSDYGYTF. The CDR3 nucleotides are TGCAGCGTTGAAGAACAACCCCGGTCCGACTATGGCTACACCTTC.

In this sample, this clonotype turned up a few times. The chain joins TRBV7-9 to TRBJ1-2; weak D call: TRBD1 (6 bases). The CDR3 is made up of 16 amino acids. Looked up from germline, CDR1 is SEHNR and CDR2 is FQNEAQ (reference sequence). V was shortened by 5 bases and J by 3 bases, with 19 bases between the two germline ends. The CDR3 is CASSGGQGGGYYGYTF. For the CDR3, the DNA is TGTGCCAGCAGCGGCGGGCAGGGAGGGGGGTACTATGGCTACACCTTC. The full variable domain, in which reference TRBV7-9 and TRBJ1-2 provide the parts outside the CDR3, is DTGVSQNPRHKITKRGQNVTFRCDPISEHNRLYWYRQTLGQGPEFLTYFQNEAQLEKSRLLSDRFSAERPKGSFSTLEIQRTEQGDSAMYLCASSGGQGGGYYGYTFGSGTRLTVV.

The CDR3 loop reads CSAQGQYAKNIQYF. The DNA for the CDR3 is TGCAGTGCTCAGGGACAGTACGCCAAAAACATTCAGTACTTC. The rearrangement uses TRBV20-1 and TRBJ2-4; 7 nucleotides match TRBD1. Germline CDR1 reads DFQATT; CDR2 reads SNEGSKA (reference sequence). The junction had 5 bases not matched to a gene; V was cut back by 5 bases and J by 1 base. The CDR3 sequence is 14 residues long.

J is TRBJ2-5 and V is TRBV7-9, with TRBD1 matching over 7 bases. Unmatched junction bases numbered 4, after V lost 6 bases and J lost 0 bases. CDR1 is SEHNR and CDR2 is FQNEAQ in the germline V gene (reference sequence). The CDR3 is made up of 14 amino acids. As DNA, the CDR3 is TGTGCCAGCAGTCTCGACAGGGACCAAGAGACCCAGTACTTC. This codes for CASSLDRDQETQYF. Complete variable domain (other parts from reference TRBV7-9 and TRBJ2-5): DTGVSQNPRHKITKRGQNVTFRCDPISEHNRLYWYRQTLGQGPEFLTYFQNEAQLEKSRLLSDRFSAERPKGSFSTLEIQRTEQGDSAMYLCASSLDRDQETQYFGPGTRLLVL.

This clonotype has a single count. This chain's CDR3 is CASSYSGAGYNEQFF. CDR3 bases: TGTGCCAGCAGTTATAGCGGGGCCGGCTACAATGAGCAGTTCTTC. The chain joins TRBV6-6 to TRBJ2-1; 8 nucleotides match TRBD2. The CDR3 spans 15 residues. Germline CDR1 reads MNHNY; CDR2 reads SVGAGI (reference sequence). Germline trimming cut 3 bases from V and 3 bases from J; bases unmatched to any gene: 4.